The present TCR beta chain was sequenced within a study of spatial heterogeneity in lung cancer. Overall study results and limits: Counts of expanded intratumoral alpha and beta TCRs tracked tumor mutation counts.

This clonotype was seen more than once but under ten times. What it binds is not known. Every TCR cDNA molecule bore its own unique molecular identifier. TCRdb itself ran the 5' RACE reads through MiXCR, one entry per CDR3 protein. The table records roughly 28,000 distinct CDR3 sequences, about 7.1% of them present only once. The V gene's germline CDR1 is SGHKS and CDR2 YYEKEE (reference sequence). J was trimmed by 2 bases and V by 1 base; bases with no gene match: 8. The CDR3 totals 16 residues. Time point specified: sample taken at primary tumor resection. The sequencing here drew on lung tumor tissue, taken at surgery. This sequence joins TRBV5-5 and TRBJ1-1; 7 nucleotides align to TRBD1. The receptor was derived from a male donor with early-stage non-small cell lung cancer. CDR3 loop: CASSLLTGEGNTEAFF. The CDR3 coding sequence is TGTGCCAGCAGCTTGCTCACAGGGGAAGGTAACACTGAAGCTTTCTTT.